The rows below give T cell receptor beta chains drawn from one sample of a study of blood T cell repertoires in COVID-19. Measured with immunoSEQ multiplex PCR; TCRdb has only the in-frame clones, and not every one. The sample has around 320,000 clones; more than 85% are singletons. Specimen: PBMCs or T cells enriched from blood (not recorded which). The receptors were gathered from a woman in her thirties who had been exposed to COVID-19. Each CDR3 is given with its conserved first and last residue. Fields, in order: V gene, D gene, clone size, J gene, CDR3 DNA, CDR3 protein. D genes are given only for firm matches. Some rows mark clone size as missing; the rest say once, few, many or name a class of expanded clone.

TRBV27	TRBD1	-	TRBJ2-1	TGTGCCAGTCGTACGGACAGGGATTACAATGAGCAGTTCTTC	CASRTDRDYNEQFF
TRBV13	TRBD2	-	TRBJ2-3	TGTGCCAGCAGCTTCTTTAGCGGGGGGGCCCCCGATACGCAGTATTTT	CASSFFSGGAPDTQYF
TRBV5-8	-	-	TRBJ2-5	TGTGCCAGCAGCTTGAGGGGTAGAGAGACCCAGTACTTC	CASSLRGRETQYF
TRBV18	-	-	TRBJ1-4	TGTGCCAGCTCACCACGGGAGGGAACAACTAATGAAAAACTGTTTTTT	CASSPREGTTNEKLFF
TRBV18	-	-	TRBJ1-5	TGTGCCAGCTCACGAACAGGCGTGGTTCATCAGCCCCAGCATTTT	CASSRTGVVHQPQHF
TRBV6-6	TRBD1	-	TRBJ1-2	TGTGCCAGCAGTTACCAGACAGGGGGCGGCTACACCTTC	CASSYQTGGGYTF
TRBV5-4	-	-	TRBJ1-2	TGTGCCAGCACCGAGGGAGGGAGGGAAGCTAACTATGGCTACACCTTC	CASTEGGREANYGYTF
TRBV5-4	-	-	TRBJ1-6	TGTGCCAGCAGCTTTACCAGGCCGAACAACTATAATTCACCCCTCCACTTT	CASSFTRPNNYNSPLHF
TRBV5-4	-	-	TRBJ1-1	TGTGCCAGCAGCTTTGGCTTAGGGGTATCTGAAGCTTTCTTT	CASSFGLGVSEAFF
TRBV5-6	TRBD1	-	TRBJ1-1	TGTGCCAGCAGCTTGGCCGGACAGGGCGGCACTGAAGCTTTCTTT	CASSLAGQGGTEAFF
TRBV19	-	-	TRBJ1-2	TGTGCCAGTAGTATTCACAGCTATGGCTACACCTTC	CASSIHSYGYTF
TRBV11-1	-	-	TRBJ2-1	TGTGCCAGCAGCCGTAGCTCCTACAATGAGCAGTTCTTC	CASSRSSYNEQFF
TRBV27	TRBD1	once	TRBJ1-2	TGTGCCAGCAGGGACACGGGACAGGGGAGCTATGGCTACACCTTC	CASRDTGQGSYGYTF
TRBV7-2	TRBD1	-	TRBJ2-7	TGTGCCAGCAGCGCCCGACAGGGGATGTCTTACGAGCAGTACTTC	CASSARQGMSYEQYF
TRBV18	TRBD1	-	TRBJ1-2	TGTGCCAGCTCACCACAGGGGACAGACAACTATGGCTACACCTTC	CASSPQGTDNYGYTF
TRBV27	TRBD1	-	TRBJ1-2	TGTGCCAGCAGTTCCCGCGGGACAGGGGACTATGGCTACACCTTC	CASSSRGTGDYGYTF
TRBV7-2	TRBD1	-	TRBJ1-2	TGTGCCAGCAGCAACAAGCGACAGGGTAGCTATGGCTACACCTTC	CASSNKRQGSYGYTF
TRBV9	-	-	TRBJ2-1	TGTGCCAGCAGCGTAGGGCAGGGGGGAGGTGTGCAGTTCTTC	CASSVGQGGGVQFF
TRBV7-8	-	-	TRBJ1-1	TGTGCCAGCAGTAACCTAGGCACTGAAGCTTTCTTT	CASSNLGTEAFF
TRBV5-5	-	few	TRBJ2-3	TGTGCCAGCAGCTTGGGGGCCAGGGGGGTCACAGATACGCAGTATTTT	CASSLGARGVTDTQYF
TRBV25-1	TRBD1	-	TRBJ1-2	TGTGCCAGCAGTGAATGGGGGACAGTTGGCTACACCTTC	CASSEWGTVGYTF
TRBV10-3	-	few	TRBJ1-4	TGTGCCATCAGTGGGGGCTCGGGTGAAAAACTGTTTTTT	CAISGGSGEKLFF
TRBV3-1/TRBV3-2	TRBD1	-	TRBJ1-1	TGTGCCAGCAGCCAAGGAGCAGGGGGCACTGAAGCTTTCTTT	CASSQGAGGTEAFF
TRBV3-1/TRBV3-2	-	-	TRBJ1-6	TGTGCCAGCAGCTCTTGGGGCGAGAGCTCCTATAATTCACCCCTCCACTTT	CASSSWGESSYNSPLHF
TRBV29-1	TRBD1	-	TRBJ1-1	TGCAGCGTTGTCGGGATGCAGGGGGCCACTGAAGCTTTCTTT	CSVVGMQGATEAFF
TRBV11-2	-	-	TRBJ1-5	TGTGCCAGCAGCTCGACACTTGCTCAGCCCCAGCATTTT	CASSSTLAQPQHF
TRBV4-3	-	-	TRBJ2-5	TGCGCCAGCAGCCAAGATCCTAGCCGGCTAGAGACCCAGTACTTC	CASSQDPSRLETQYF
TRBV10-3	-	-	TRBJ2-5	TGTGCCATCAGTGAGTCGGGTCCGGGAGAGACCCAGTACTTC	CAISESGPGETQYF
TRBV30	-	-	TRBJ1-6	TGTGCCTGGAGTGACGGGGGTAATTCACCCCTCCACTTT	CAWSDGGNSPLHF
TRBV10-3	TRBD2	-	TRBJ2-7	TGTGCCATCCGCGGGGGGGGTCGGGAGCAGTACTTC	CAIRGGGREQYF
TRBV7-9	-	-	TRBJ1-1	TGTGCCAGCAGCCCACAGCCCAGGTCGACTGAAGCTTTCTTT	CASSPQPRSTEAFF
TRBV7-2	TRBD2	-	TRBJ2-3	TGTGCCAGCACCCAACTAGCGGGGGGGCGCACGCAGTATTTT	CASTQLAGGRTQYF
TRBV29-1	-	few	TRBJ1-1	TGCAGCGTTGTTAGGAACACTGAAGCTTTCTTT	CSVVRNTEAFF
TRBV4-1	-	-	TRBJ1-2	TGCGCCAGCAGCGAGGACAGAACCTATGGCTACACCTTC	CASSEDRTYGYTF
TRBV6-5	-	-	TRBJ1-5	TGTGCCAGCAGTTTATCAGGCTACAATCAGCCCCAGCATTTT	CASSLSGYNQPQHF
TRBV6-1	TRBD1	-	TRBJ1-2	TGTGCCAGCAGTGAATCCCGACAGGGTGCTGGCTACACCTTC	CASSESRQGAGYTF
TRBV5-6	TRBD2	few	TRBJ2-7	TGTGCCAGCAGCTTGGCCCCGGGAGGATACGAGCAGTACTTC	CASSLAPGGYEQYF